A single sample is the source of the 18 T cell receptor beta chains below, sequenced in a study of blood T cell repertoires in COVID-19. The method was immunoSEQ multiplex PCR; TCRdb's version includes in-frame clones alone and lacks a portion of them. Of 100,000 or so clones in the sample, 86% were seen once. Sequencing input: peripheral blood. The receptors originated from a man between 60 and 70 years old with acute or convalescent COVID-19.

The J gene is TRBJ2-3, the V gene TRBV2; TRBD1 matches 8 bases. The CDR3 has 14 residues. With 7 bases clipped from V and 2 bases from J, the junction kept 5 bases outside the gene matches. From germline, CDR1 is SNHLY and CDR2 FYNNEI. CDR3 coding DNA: TGTGCCAGCAAGACAGGGGAAAACACAGATACGCAGTATTTT. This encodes CASKTGENTDTQYF.

The CDR3 DNA is TGTGCCAGCAGCCGCCGTGGGGGCTCCACAGATACGCAGTATTTT. This translates into CASSRRGGSTDTQYF. This sequence joins TRBV7-2 and TRBJ2-3; D perhaps matches TRBD1 (6 bases). There are 15 residues in the CDR3. V lost 5 bases and J lost 2, with 14 bases in between. Looked up from germline, CDR1 is SGHTA and CDR2 is FQGNSA.

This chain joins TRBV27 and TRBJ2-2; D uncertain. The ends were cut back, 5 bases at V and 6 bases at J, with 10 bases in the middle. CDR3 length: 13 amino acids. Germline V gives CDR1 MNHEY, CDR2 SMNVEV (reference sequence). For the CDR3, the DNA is TGTGCCAGCAGTATGATAGTTGCCGGGGAGCTGTTTTTT. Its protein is CASSMIVAGELFF.

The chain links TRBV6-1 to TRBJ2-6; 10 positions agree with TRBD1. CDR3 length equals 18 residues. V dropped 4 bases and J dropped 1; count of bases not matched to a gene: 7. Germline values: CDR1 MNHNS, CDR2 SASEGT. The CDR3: CASSALGDRGSGANVLTF. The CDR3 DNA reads TGTGCCAGCAGTGCTCTTGGGGACAGGGGATCTGGGGCCAACGTCCTGACTTTC.

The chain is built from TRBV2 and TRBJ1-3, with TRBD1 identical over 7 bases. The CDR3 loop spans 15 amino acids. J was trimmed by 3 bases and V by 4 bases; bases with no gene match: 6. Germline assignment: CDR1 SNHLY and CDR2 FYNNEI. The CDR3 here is CASSGQGFGGNTIYF. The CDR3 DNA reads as TGTGCCAGCAGTGGACAGGGTTTCGGTGGAAACACCATATATTTT.

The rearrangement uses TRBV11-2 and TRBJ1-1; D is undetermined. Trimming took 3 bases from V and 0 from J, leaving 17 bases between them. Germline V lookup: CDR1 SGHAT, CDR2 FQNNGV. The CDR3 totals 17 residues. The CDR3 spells CASSFLLVGSLNTEAFF. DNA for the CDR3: TGTGCCAGCAGCTTTTTACTGGTCGGGAGCCTGAACACTGAAGCTTTCTTT.

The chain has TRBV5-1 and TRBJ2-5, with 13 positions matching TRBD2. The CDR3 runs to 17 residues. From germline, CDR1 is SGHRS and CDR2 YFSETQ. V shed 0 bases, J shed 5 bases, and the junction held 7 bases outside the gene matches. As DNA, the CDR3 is TGCGCCAGCAGCTTGGCCAAACTAGCGGGGGGGAAGGAGACCCAGTACTTC. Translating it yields CASSLAKLAGGKETQYF.

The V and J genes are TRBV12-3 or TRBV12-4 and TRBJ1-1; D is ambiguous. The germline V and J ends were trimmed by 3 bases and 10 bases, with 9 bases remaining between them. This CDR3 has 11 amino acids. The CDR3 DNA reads TGTGCCAGCAGTTTTTCGGTGTCAGCTTTCTTT. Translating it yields CASSFSVSAFF.

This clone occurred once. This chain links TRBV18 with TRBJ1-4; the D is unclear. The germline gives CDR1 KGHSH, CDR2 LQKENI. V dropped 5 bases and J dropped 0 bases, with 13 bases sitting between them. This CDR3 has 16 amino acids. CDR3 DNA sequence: TGTGCCAGCTCATCCTCCTCGGGTGCAACTAATGAAAAACTGTTTTTT. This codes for CASSSSSGATNEKLFF.

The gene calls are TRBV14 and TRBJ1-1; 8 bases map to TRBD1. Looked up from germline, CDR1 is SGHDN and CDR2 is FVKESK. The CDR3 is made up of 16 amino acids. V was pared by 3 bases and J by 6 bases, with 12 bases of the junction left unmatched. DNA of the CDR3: TGTGCCAGCAGCCATCGGACAGGGCAAGCTGAGTCTGAAGCTTTCTTT. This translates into CASSHRTGQAESEAFF. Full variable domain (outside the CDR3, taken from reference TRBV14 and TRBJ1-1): EAGVTQFPSHSVIEKGQTVTLRCDPISGHDNLYWYRRVMGKEIKFLLHFVKESKQDESGMPNNRFLAERTGGTYSTLKVQPAELEDSGVYFCASSHRTGQAESEAFFGQGTRLTVV.

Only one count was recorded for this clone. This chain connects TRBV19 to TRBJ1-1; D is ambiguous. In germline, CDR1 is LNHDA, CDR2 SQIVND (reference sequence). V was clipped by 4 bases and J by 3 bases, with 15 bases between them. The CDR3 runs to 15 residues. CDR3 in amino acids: CASSSHSFGHTEAFF. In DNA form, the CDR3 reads TGTGCCAGTAGTAGTCATAGTTTCGGTCACACTGAAGCTTTCTTT. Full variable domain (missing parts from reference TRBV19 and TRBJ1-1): DGGITQSPKYLFRKEGQNVTLSCEQNLNHDAMYWYRQDPGQGLRLIYYSQIVNDFQKGDIAEGYSVSREKKESFPLTVTSAQKNPTAFYLCASSSHSFGHTEAFFGQGTRLTVV.

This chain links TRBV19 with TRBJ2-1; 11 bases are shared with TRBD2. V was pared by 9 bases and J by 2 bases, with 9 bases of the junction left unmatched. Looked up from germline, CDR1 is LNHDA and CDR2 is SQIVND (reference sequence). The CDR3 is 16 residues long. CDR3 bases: TGTGCCAGCATCCAGGTAGCGGGGGGGACCTACAATGAGCAGTTCTTC. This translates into CASIQVAGGTYNEQFF.

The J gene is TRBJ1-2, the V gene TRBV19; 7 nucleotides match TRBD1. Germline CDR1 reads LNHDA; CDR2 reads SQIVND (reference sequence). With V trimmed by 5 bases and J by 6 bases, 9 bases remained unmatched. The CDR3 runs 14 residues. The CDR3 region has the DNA TGTGCCAGTAGTTCGAGGACAGGTTTGGATGGCTACACCTTC. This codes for CASSSRTGLDGYTF.

CDR3 amino acids: CASNKETSGGSTDTQYF. The CDR3 DNA follows: TGTGCCAGCAATAAGGAGACTAGCGGGGGAAGCACAGATACGCAGTATTTT. V gene TRBV2 combines with J gene TRBJ2-3; 12 bases are shared with TRBD2. This CDR3 has 17 amino acids. V lost 7 bases and J lost 0; bases outside the gene matches: 8. Germline CDR1 SNHLY, CDR2 FYNNEI.

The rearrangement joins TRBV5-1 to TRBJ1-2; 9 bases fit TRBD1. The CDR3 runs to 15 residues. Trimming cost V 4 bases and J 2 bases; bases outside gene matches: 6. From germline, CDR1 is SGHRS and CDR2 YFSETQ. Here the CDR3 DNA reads TGCGCCAGCAGCAGAATGGACAGGGGCAACTATGGCTACACCTTC. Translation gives CASSRMDRGNYGYTF.

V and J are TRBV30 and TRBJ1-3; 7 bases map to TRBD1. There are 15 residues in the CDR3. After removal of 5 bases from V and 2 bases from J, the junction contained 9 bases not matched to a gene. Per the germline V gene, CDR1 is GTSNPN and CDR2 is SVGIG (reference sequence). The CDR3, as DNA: TGTGCCTGGCACCGGGACAGAGGACCTGGAAACACCATATATTTT. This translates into CAWHRDRGPGNTIYF.

The CDR3 sequence: CASSPGGVSGNTIYF. The CDR3 DNA is TGTGCCAGCTCGCCTGGCGGGGTCTCTGGAAACACCATATATTTT. J is TRBJ1-3 and V is TRBV18, with D unresolved. This CDR3 is 15 amino acids long. CDR1 and CDR2 (germline): KGHSH, LQKENI. V was pared by 6 bases and J by 0 bases, with 12 bases between.

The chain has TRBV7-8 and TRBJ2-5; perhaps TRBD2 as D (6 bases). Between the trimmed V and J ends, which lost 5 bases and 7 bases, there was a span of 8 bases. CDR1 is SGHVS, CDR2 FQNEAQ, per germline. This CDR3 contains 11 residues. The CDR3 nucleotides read TGTGCCAGCAGCCGACTAGTGACCCAGTACTTC. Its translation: CASSRLVTQYF.